Each of the 25 T cell receptor beta chains below was sequenced from the same sample in a study of T cells in Graves' hyperthyroidism and ophthalmopathy. Authors of the study amplified TCR beta CDR3 regions from RNA transcripts. When the TCR CDR3 underwent first-round RT-PCR, the HTBI primer set was used. TCRdb called the multiplex PCR reads again in MiXCR, with one record for every CDR3 protein. This sample carries approximately 610,000 distinct CDR3 sequences, 16% of them seen once, and the ten largest clones take around a sixth. The specimen was blood. These receptors were collected from a woman younger than 35 with Graves' hyperthyroidism.

The chain carries TRBV29-1 and TRBJ2-2; D ambiguous. Germline V gene sequence: CDR1 SQVTM, CDR2 ANQGSEA. The CDR3 contains 13 residues. The ends were cut back, 7 bases at V and 5 bases at J, with 14 bases in the middle. The CDR3 DNA follows: TGCAGCGCCGTCGGGCTGGGAACCGGGGAGCTGTTTTTT. This encodes CSAVGLGTGELFF.

Of note for this clonotype: This may be a read error: a much more frequent sequence differs by one nucleotide. The chain has TRBV5-1 and TRBJ2-3, with D perhaps TRBD2 (6 bases). Germline CDR1 and CDR2: SGHRS and YFSETQ. CDR3 length: 14 amino acids. The CDR3 spells CASRSPEGQDAQYF. In nucleotides, the CDR3 is TGCGCCAGCAGATCCCCGGAGGGCCAAGATGCGCAGTATTTT.

V and J are TRBV20-1 and TRBJ2-2; 14 bases are a match to TRBD2. The germline V gene has CDR1 DFQATT and CDR2 SNEGSKA (reference sequence). V shed 6 bases, J shed 8 bases, and the junction held 8 bases outside the gene matches. The CDR3 is made up of 15 amino acids. The CDR3 loop reads CSAGRTSGRSGELFF. CDR3 bases: TGCAGTGCAGGGCGGACTAGCGGGAGGTCTGGGGAGCTGTTTTTT.

This clonotype was picked up a small number of times. This chain uses TRBV20-1 with TRBJ1-1; possibly TRBD1 for D (5 bases). This CDR3 has 12 residues. Germline V gene sequence: CDR1 DFQATT, CDR2 SNEGSKA (reference sequence). The V end lost 2 bases, the J end lost 5 bases, and 9 bases lay between the germline ends. This CDR3 reads CSARRGGTEAFF. CDR3 in DNA: TGCAGTGCTAGAAGGGGAGGTACTGAAGCTTTCTTT.

This clonotype was counted between two and nine times. This chain connects TRBV28 to TRBJ2-2, with 8 bases aligning to TRBD1. CDR1 is MDHEN, CDR2 SYDVKM, per germline. V lost 6 bases to trimming and J lost 6 bases; unmatched junction nucleotides: 9. CDR3 length equals 15 residues. CDR3 bases: TGTGCCAGCAGAAGGGGGGACAGGTATTCCGGGGAGCTGTTTTTT. This codes for CASRRGDRYSGELFF.

The chain carries TRBV20-1 and TRBJ2-1; perhaps TRBD2 as D (5 bases). Germline CDR1 and CDR2: DFQATT and SNEGSKA (reference sequence). This CDR3 is 15 amino acids long. The ends were cut back, 0 bases at V and 3 bases at J, with 12 bases in the middle. The CDR3 bases are TGCAGTGCTAGAGATCCCGGGGTAGACTACAATGAGCAGTTCTTC. This sequence encodes CSARDPGVDYNEQFF.

This clonotype was found many times. The V call is TRBV27, the J call TRBJ1-4; no clear D. V was trimmed by 0 bases and J by 8 bases, leaving 13 bases between them. The CDR3 has 15 residues. Germline CDR1 reads MNHEY; CDR2 reads SMNVEV (reference sequence). Here the CDR3 reads CASSLSRATSEKLFF. The CDR3 DNA is TGTGCCAGCAGTTTATCTCGGGCCACATCGGAAAAACTGTTTTTT.

The chain recombines TRBV5-5 with TRBJ2-2, with 7 bases identical to TRBD2. V shed 3 bases, J shed 5 bases, and the junction held 4 bases outside the gene matches. This CDR3 is built from 14 residues. From germline, CDR1 is SGHKS and CDR2 YYEKEE (reference sequence). The CDR3: CASSWGGGTGELFF. The CDR3 DNA reads TGTGCCAGCAGCTGGGGGGGGGGAACCGGGGAGCTGTTTTTT. Using reference TRBV5-5 and TRBJ2-2 for the parts outside the CDR3, the full variable domain is DAGVTQSPTHLIKTRGQQVTLRCSPISGHKSVSWYQQVLGQGPQFIFQYYEKEERGRGNFPDRFSARQFPNYSSELNVNALLLGDSALYLCASSWGGGTGELFFGEGSRLTVL.

The chain links TRBV6-2 or TRBV6-3 to TRBJ2-7, with D possibly being TRBD2 (6 bases). Germline V gene sequence: CDR1 MNHEY, CDR2 SVGEGT. Between the trimmed V and J ends, which lost 4 bases and 5 bases, there was a span of 21 bases. The CDR3 has 16 residues. CDR3 in DNA: TGTGCCAGCAGTTCCGAAAGAATGGAGCGGGCGGACGAGCAGTACTTC. It yields the protein CASSSERMERADEQYF.

The chain has TRBV12-3 or TRBV12-4 and TRBJ2-6; possible D gene TRBD1, 7 bases. This CDR3 has 17 amino acids. The ends were cut back, 7 bases at V and 3 bases at J, with 19 bases in the middle. CDR3 sequence reads: CASTPRRGRVGANVLTF. CDR3 DNA: TGTGCCAGCACCCCAAGGAGGGGGCGCGTTGGGGCCAACGTCCTGACTTTC.

In its sample, this clonotype was seen a few times. The V call is TRBV5-1, the J call TRBJ2-1, with 12 bases aligning to TRBD2. Germline assignment: CDR1 SGHRS and CDR2 YFSETQ. With 0 bases clipped from V and 8 bases from J, the junction kept 12 bases outside the gene matches. This CDR3 spans 18 amino acids. CDR3 amino acids: CASSLALAGGPGRDEQFF. CDR3 in DNA: TGCGCCAGCAGCTTGGCGCTAGCGGGAGGGCCGGGAAGGGATGAGCAGTTCTTC.

A word on this clonotype: An end of the junction differs from the germline gene, which may be a read error. The V call is TRBV6-4, the J call TRBJ2-1; D may be TRBD1 or TRBD2 (6 bases each). CDR3 length: 17 residues. CDR1 is MRHNA and CDR2 is SNTAGT in the germline V gene. The CDR3 nucleotides are TGTGCCAGCAGTTACTCGGGGGCACTCGGCTCCTACAATGAGCAGTTCTTC. Amino acid sequence: CASSYSGALGSYNEQFF.

This clonotype was seen many times. The gene calls are TRBV30 and TRBJ1-5, with no clear D. V lost 1 base and J lost 5, with 9 bases in between. The CDR3 totals 13 residues. Germline-derived CDR1 and CDR2 are GTSNPN and SVGIG (reference sequence). In nucleotides, the CDR3 is TGTGCCTGGAGTGGGCAAGGTTATCAGCCCCAGCATTTT. It translates to CAWSGQGYQPQHF.

In its sample, this clonotype was seen many times. J is TRBJ2-3 and V is TRBV28, with D possibly matching TRBD1 (6 bases). The CDR3 spans 16 residues. Germline V CDR1 and CDR2: MDHEN, SYDVKM. Trimming took 6 bases from V and 4 from J, leaving 20 bases between them. The chain's CDR3 is CASSPYNAQGSDTQYF. The CDR3, as DNA: TGTGCCAGCAGCCCATATAACGCACAGGGCTCAGATACGCAGTATTTT.

This clonotype was counted ten times or more. The chain recombines TRBV3-1 with TRBJ1-2, with 7 bases that match TRBD1. Trimming removed 1 base from V and 8 bases from J; junction bases left unmatched: 7. The germline gives CDR1 LGHDT, CDR2 YNNKEL (reference sequence). This CDR3 has 14 residues. The CDR3 sequence is CASSQGGGASGYTF. The CDR3 nucleotides read TGTGCCAGCAGCCAAGGAGGGGGCGCGTCAGGCTACACCTTC.

Concerning this clonotype: Possible read error: a much larger clone is one base away. The gene calls are TRBV4-3 and TRBJ2-5; D may be TRBD1 (5 bases). The CDR3 is made up of 15 amino acids. The germline V gene has CDR1 LGHNA and CDR2 YSLEER. V lost 0 bases to trimming and J lost 7 bases, with 15 bases between them. For the CDR3, the DNA is TGCGCCAGCAGCCAAGATATGGACATCACACGGACCCAGTACTTC. This translates into CASSQDMDITRTQYF.

The chain carries TRBV5-1 and TRBJ1-1; no reliable D call. Looked up from germline, CDR1 is SGHRS and CDR2 is YFSETQ. With 4 bases removed from V and 3 bases from J, the gap between germline ends came to 10 bases. The CDR3 totals 13 residues. The DNA of the CDR3 is TGCGCCAGCAGCACCGGACGGGACACTGAAGCTTTCTTT. Translation: CASSTGRDTEAFF. Looking up the rest from reference TRBV5-1 and TRBJ1-1 gives the full variable domain: KAGVTQTPRYLIKTRGQQVTLSCSPISGHRSVSWYQQTPGQGLQFLFEYFSETQRNKGNFPGRFSGRQFSNSRSEMNVSTLELGDSALYLCASSTGRDTEAFFGQGTRLTVV.

This rearrangement joins TRBV10-3 to TRBJ1-1, with D hard to call. Trimming removed 5 bases at V and 2 bases at J, with 6 bases between. This CDR3 comprises 12 residues. The V gene's germline CDR1 is ENHRY and CDR2 SYGVKD. The CDR3 spells CAISQANTEAFF. The CDR3 region has the DNA TGTGCCATCAGTCAGGCTAACACTGAAGCTTTCTTT.

This clonotype has a count of ten or more. The gene calls are TRBV6-2 or TRBV6-3 and TRBJ1-1, with TRBD1 matching 8 bases. The CDR3 consists of 18 residues. The trim removed 0 bases at V and 1 base at J, leaving 10 bases unmatched. Germline lookup yields CDR1 MNHEY and CDR2 SVGEGT. The CDR3 is CASSYSPLTGGRNTEAFF. In nucleotides, the CDR3 is TGTGCCAGCAGTTACTCCCCCTTAACAGGGGGGAGGAACACTGAAGCTTTCTTT.

This clonotype was picked up many times. This chain uses TRBV18 with TRBJ2-3; D is unresolved. CDR1 KGHSH and CDR2 LQKENI come from the germline V gene. V gave up 0 bases and J gave up 0 bases, with 4 bases separating them. The CDR3 runs 14 residues. CDR3 in amino acids: CASSPPSSTDTQYF. Here the CDR3 DNA reads TGTGCCAGCTCACCACCGTCCAGCACAGATACGCAGTATTTT.

The chain joins TRBV28 to TRBJ1-3, with D uncertain. Trimming shortened V by 5 bases and J by 2 bases, and 7 bases separated the two germline ends. Germline V gene sequence: CDR1 MDHEN, CDR2 SYDVKM. The CDR3 totals 13 residues. Here the CDR3 reads CASSRFAGNTIYF. The CDR3 bases are TGTGCCAGCAGTCGATTTGCTGGAAACACCATATATTTT.

This clonotype was detected many times. The J gene is TRBJ1-1, the V gene TRBV10-3; 8 nucleotides line up with TRBD1. V shed 6 bases, J shed 4 bases, and the junction held 7 bases outside the gene matches. The germline V gene encodes CDR1 ENHRY and CDR2 SYGVKD. The CDR3 totals 14 residues. CDR3 loop: CAISEGQGSTEAFF. CDR3 bases: TGTGCCATCAGCGAAGGACAGGGTAGCACTGAAGCTTTCTTT.

Notes on this clonotype: A read error may account for a junction end that differs from germline. V usage is TRBV20-1 and J usage is TRBJ2-2; 8 bases line up with TRBD2. Germline-derived CDR1 and CDR2 are DFQATT and SNEGSKA (reference sequence). The CDR3 contains 14 residues. CDR3 bases: TGCAGTGCTAGATGGCGGGGGGATACCGGGGAGCTGTGTTTT. It specifies CSARWRGDTGELCF.

A few counts support this clonotype. The gene calls are TRBV29-1 and TRBJ2-2, with D possibly matching TRBD2 (5 bases). Germline CDR1 and CDR2: SQVTM and ANQGSEA. With 3 bases removed from V and 5 bases from J, the gap between germline ends came to 7 bases. This CDR3 spans 12 amino acids. The CDR3: CSVDRRTGELFF. Written as DNA, the CDR3 is TGCAGCGTTGATCGGAGGACCGGGGAGCTGTTTTTT.

This clonotype was picked up many times. This chain uses TRBV6-1 with TRBJ2-5, with 7 bases that match TRBD2. The junction had 11 bases not matched to a gene; V was cut back by 2 bases and J by 5 bases. This CDR3 region has 16 residues. Germline CDR1 is MNHNS and CDR2 is SASEGT. CDR3 protein: CASSELVGGGGETQYF. The CDR3 DNA follows: TGTGCCAGCAGTGAACTGGTAGGCGGGGGAGGTGAGACCCAGTACTTC.